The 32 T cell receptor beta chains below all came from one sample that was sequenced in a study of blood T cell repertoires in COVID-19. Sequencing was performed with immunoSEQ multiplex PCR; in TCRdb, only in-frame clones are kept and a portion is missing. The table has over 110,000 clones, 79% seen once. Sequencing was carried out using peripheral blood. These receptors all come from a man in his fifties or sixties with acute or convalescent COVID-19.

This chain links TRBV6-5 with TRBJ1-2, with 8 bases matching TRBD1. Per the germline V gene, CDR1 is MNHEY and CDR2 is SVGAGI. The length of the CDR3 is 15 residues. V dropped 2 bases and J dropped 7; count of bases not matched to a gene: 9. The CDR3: CASSYAGRGLSGYTF. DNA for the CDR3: TGTGCCAGCAGTTACGCGGGCAGGGGGCTTAGTGGCTACACCTTC.

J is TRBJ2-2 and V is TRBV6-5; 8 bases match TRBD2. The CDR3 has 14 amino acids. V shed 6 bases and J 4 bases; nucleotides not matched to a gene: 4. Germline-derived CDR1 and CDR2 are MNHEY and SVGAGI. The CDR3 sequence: CASRQRETTGELFF. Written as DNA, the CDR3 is TGTGCCAGCAGGCAGCGGGAGACCACCGGGGAGCTGTTTTTT.

CDR3 protein: CASSFGGNNEQFF. CDR3 DNA sequence: TGTGCCAGCAGTTTCGGAGGGAACAATGAGCAGTTCTTC. J is TRBJ2-1 and V is TRBV27; D is possibly TRBD2 (6 bases). Germline V gene data show CDR1 as MNHEY and CDR2 as SMNVEV (reference sequence). With 3 bases removed from V and 5 bases from J, the gap between germline ends came to 8 bases. The CDR3 consists of 13 residues.

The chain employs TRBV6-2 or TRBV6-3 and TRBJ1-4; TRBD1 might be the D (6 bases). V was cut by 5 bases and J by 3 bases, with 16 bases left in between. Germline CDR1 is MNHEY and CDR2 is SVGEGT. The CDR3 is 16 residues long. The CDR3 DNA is TGTGCCAGCAGTCGACAGGACCTAGGGGCTAATGAAAAACTGTTTTTT. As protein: CASSRQDLGANEKLFF.

CDR3 nucleotides: TGTGCCAGCAGTTACGAAGCCGGGGGCACTGAAGCTTTCTTT. Translation: CASSYEAGGTEAFF. J is TRBJ1-1 and V is TRBV6-5, with D possibly being TRBD1 (5 bases). The germline gives CDR1 MNHEY, CDR2 SVGAGI. The CDR3 contains 14 residues. V was clipped by 2 bases and J by 4 bases, with 11 bases between them.

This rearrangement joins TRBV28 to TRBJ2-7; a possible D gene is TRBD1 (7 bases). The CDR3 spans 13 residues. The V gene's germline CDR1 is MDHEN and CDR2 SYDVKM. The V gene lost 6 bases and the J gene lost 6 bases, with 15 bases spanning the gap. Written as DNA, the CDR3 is TGTGCCAGCAGAAGGCAGGGGGGTTCCGAGCAGTACTTC. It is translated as CASRRQGGSEQYF.

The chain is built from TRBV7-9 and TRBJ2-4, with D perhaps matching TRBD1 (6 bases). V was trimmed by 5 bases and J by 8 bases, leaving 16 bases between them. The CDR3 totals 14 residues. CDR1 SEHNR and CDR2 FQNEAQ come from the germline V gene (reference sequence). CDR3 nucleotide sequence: TGTGCCAGCAGCACAGGGTCCACTCCTGACATTCAGTACTTC. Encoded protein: CASSTGSTPDIQYF.

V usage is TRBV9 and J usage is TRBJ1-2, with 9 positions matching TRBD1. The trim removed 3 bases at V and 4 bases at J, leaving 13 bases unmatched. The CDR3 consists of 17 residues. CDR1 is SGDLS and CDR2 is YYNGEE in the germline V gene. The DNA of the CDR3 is TGTGCCAGCAGCGACCCGATGACAGGGGGGTATATCTATGGCTACACCTTC. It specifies CASSDPMTGGYIYGYTF.

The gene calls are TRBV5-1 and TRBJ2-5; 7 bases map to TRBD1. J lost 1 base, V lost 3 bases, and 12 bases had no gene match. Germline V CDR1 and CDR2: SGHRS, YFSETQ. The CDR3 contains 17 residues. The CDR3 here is CASSSYSAHRGQETQYF. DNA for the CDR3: TGCGCCAGCAGCTCATACTCCGCTCACAGGGGCCAAGAGACCCAGTACTTC.

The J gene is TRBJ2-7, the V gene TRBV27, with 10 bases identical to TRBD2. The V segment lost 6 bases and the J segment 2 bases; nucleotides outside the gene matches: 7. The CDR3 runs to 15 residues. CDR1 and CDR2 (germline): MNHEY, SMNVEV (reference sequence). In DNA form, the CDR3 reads TGTGCCAGCAGACGGACTAGCGGCCAGCCCTACGAGCAGTACTTC. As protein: CASRRTSGQPYEQYF.

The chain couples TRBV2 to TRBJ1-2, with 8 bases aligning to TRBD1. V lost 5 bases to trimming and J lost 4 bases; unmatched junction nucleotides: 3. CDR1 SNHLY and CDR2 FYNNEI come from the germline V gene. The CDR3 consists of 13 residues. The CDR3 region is CASSRDRGYGYTF. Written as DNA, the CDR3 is TGTGCCAGCAGTCGAGACAGGGGCTATGGCTACACCTTC.

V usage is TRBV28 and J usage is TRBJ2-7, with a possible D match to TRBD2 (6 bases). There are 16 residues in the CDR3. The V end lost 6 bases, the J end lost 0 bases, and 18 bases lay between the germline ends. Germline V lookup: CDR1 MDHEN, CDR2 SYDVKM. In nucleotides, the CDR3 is TGTGCCAGCAGGAGTGGGGCAAGGGACTTCTCCTACGAGCAGTACTTC. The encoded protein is CASRSGARDFSYEQYF.

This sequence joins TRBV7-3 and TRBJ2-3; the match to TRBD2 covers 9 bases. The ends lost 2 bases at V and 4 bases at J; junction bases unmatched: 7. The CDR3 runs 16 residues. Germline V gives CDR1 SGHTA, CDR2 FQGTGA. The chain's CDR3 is CASSLGAGTSPDTQYF. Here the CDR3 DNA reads TGTGCCAGCAGCTTAGGCGCAGGGACTAGCCCAGATACGCAGTATTTT.

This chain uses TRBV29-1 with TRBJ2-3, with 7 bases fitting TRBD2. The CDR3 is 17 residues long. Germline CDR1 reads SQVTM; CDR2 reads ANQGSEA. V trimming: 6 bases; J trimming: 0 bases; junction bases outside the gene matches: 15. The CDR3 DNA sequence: TGCAGCGTGCGACTAGCCCAGTCCTCCACTAGCACAGATACGCAGTATTTT. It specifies CSVRLAQSSTSTDTQYF.

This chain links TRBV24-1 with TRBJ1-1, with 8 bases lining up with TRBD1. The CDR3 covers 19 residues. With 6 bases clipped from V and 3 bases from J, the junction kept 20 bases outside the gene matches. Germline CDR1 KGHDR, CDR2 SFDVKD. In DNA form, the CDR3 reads TGTGCCACCAGTAGGGTGAGGACAGGGCGAAGACTACTACACACTGAAGCTTTCTTT. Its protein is CATSRVRTGRRLLHTEAFF.

This CDR3 reads CASSQDSRAPLGYGYTF. In DNA form, the CDR3 reads TGTGCCAGCAGCCAAGATAGCAGGGCCCCTTTGGGATATGGCTACACCTTC. The chain recombines TRBV14 with TRBJ1-2, with D possibly being TRBD1 (5 bases). V was clipped by 0 bases and J by 5 bases, with 19 bases between them. This CDR3 has 17 residues. Per the germline V gene, CDR1 is SGHDN and CDR2 is FVKESK.

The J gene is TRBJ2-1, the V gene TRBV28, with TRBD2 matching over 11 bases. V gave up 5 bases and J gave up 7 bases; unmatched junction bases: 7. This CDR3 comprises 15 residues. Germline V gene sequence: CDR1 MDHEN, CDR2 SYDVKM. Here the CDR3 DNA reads TGTGCCAGCAGTCCGCTAGCGGGAGGAGGAAATGAGCAGTTCTTC. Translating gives CASSPLAGGGNEQFF.

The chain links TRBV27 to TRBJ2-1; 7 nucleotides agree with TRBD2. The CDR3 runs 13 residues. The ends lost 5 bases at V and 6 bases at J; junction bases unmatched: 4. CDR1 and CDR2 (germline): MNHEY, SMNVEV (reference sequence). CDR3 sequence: CASSRSSGNEQFF. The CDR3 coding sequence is TGTGCCAGCAGTCGCTCTAGCGGCAATGAGCAGTTCTTC.

The CDR3 DNA follows: TGTGCCAGCAGCGCAGGACGTCTAGCGAAGCAGTACTTC. It specifies CASSAGRLAKQYF. This chain uses TRBV7-2 with TRBJ2-7; D possibly corresponds to TRBD2 (6 bases). CDR1 SGHTA and CDR2 FQGNSA come from the germline V gene. The CDR3 loop spans 13 amino acids. V lost 5 bases and J 8 bases, leaving 16 bases between the germline ends.

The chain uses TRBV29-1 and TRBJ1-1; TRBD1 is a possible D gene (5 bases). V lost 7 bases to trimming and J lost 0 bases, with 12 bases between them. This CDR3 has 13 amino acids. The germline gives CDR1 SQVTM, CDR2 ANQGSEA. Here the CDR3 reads CSGSGNLNTEAFF. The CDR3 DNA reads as TGCAGCGGATCAGGGAATTTGAACACTGAAGCTTTCTTT.

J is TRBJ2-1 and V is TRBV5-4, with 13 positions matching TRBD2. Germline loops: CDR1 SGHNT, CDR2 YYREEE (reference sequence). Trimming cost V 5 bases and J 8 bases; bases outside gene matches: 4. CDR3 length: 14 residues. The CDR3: CASRRTSGSDEQFF. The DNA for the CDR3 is TGTGCCAGCAGGCGGACTAGCGGGAGCGATGAGCAGTTCTTC.

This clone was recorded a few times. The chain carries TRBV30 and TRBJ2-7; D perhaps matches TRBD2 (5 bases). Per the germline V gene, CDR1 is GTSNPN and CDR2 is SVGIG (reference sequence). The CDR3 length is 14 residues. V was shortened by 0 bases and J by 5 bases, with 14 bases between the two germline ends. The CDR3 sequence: CAWSVPGWENEQYF. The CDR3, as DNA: TGTGCCTGGAGTGTACCTGGGTGGGAGAACGAGCAGTACTTC.

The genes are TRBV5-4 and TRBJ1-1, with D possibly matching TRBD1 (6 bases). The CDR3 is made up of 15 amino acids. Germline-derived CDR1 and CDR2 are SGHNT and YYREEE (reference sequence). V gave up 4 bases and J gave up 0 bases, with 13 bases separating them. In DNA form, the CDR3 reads TGTGCCAGCAGCCCGTTTCAGGGGTTGAACACTGAAGCTTTCTTT. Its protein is CASSPFQGLNTEAFF.

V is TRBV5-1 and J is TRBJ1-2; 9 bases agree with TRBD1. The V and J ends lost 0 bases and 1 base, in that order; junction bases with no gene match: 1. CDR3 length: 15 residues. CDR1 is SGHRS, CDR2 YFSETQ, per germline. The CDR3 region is CASSLGDRVNYGYTF. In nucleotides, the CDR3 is TGCGCCAGCAGCTTGGGGGACAGGGTTAACTATGGCTACACCTTC. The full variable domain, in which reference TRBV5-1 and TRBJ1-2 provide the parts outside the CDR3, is KAGVTQTPRYLIKTRGQQVTLSCSPISGHRSVSWYQQTPGQGLQFLFEYFSETQRNKGNFPGRFSGRQFSNSRSEMNVSTLELGDSALYLCASSLGDRVNYGYTFGSGTRLTVV.

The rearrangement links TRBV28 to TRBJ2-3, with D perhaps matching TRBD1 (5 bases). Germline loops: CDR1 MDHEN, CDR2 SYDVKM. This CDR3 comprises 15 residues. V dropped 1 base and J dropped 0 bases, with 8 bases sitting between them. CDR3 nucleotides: TGTGCCAGCAGTTTATTACAGGCTAGCACAGATACGCAGTATTTT. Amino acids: CASSLLQASTDTQYF.

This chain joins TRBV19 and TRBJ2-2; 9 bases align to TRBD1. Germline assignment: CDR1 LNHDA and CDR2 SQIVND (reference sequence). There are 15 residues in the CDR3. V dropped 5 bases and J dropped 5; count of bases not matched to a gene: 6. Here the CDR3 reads CASSPRQGGTGELFF. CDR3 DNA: TGTGCCAGTAGTCCCCGACAGGGGGGTACCGGGGAGCTGTTTTTT. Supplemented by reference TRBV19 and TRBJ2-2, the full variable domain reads DGGITQSPKYLFRKEGQNVTLSCEQNLNHDAMYWYRQDPGQGLRLIYYSQIVNDFQKGDIAEGYSVSREKKESFPLTVTSAQKNPTAFYLCASSPRQGGTGELFFGEGSRLTVL.

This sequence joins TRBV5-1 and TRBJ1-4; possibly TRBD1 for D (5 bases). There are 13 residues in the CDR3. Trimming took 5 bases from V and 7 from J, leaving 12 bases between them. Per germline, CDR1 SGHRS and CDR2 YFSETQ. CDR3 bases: TGCGCCAGCAGGACGGAGGGACGTGAAAAACTGTTTTTT. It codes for CASRTEGREKLFF.

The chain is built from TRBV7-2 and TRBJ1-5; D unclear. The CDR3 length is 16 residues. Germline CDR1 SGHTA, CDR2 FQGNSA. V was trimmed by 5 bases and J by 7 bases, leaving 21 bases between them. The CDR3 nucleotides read TGTGCCAGCAGCATTAGTGGTGGCGGGTCGGGACAGCCCCAGCATTTT. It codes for CASSISGGGSGQPQHF.

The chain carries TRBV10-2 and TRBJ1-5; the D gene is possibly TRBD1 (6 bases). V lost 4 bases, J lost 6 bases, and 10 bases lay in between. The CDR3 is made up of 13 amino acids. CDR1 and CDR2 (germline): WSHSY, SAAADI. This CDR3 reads CASSGQGSQPQHF. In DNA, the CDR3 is TGCGCCAGCAGTGGTCAGGGGAGTCAGCCCCAGCATTTT.

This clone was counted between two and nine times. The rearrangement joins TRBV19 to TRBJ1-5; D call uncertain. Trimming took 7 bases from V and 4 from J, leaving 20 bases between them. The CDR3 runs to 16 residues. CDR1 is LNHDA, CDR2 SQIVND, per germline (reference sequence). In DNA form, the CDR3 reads TGTGCCAGTACCGGACTAGGACGGCGGGCGAATCAGCCCCAGCATTTT. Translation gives CASTGLGRRANQPQHF.

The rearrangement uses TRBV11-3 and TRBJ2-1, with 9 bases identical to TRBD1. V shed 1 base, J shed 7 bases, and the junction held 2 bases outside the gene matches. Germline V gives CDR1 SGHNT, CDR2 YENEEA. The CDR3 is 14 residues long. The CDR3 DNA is TGTGCCAGCAGCTTAGGGGGGACAGGGAATGAGCAGTTCTTC. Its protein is CASSLGGTGNEQFF.

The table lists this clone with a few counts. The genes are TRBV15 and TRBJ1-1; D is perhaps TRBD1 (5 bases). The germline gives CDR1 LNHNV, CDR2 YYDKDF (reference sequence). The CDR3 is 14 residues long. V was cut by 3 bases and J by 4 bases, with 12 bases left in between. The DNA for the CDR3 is TGTGCCACCAGCAGTCTCGGGGGGGGCACTGAAGCTTTCTTT. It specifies CATSSLGGGTEAFF.